This section outlines one T cell receptor (beta chain) sequence together with its context. The CDR3 consists of 13 residues. Germline loops: CDR1 SGHAT, CDR2 FQNNGV. V lost 5 bases to trimming and J lost 4 bases, with 11 bases between them. Those enrolled in Seattle joined during active infection and were followed longitudinally afterward. The sample comes from a study of blood T cell repertoires in COVID-19. In the study overall: COVID-19 samples from acute and convalescent phases originated in the United States, Italy and Spain. Nucleic acid was either cDNA or gDNA, and it came from T cells, B-cell-depleted T cells, or PBMCs.

Original processing methods: Amplification of reference gene primers was used by the study to estimate nucleated cell counts. Assay used: immunoSEQ multiplex PCR; TCRdb lists only in-frame clones, some missing. Clone size and the V and J calls come from that table; the DNA yielded D and trimming. The repertoire includes under 90,000 clones, about 91% of them detected once, and around 7% sits in the top ten. Sequences were obtained from peripheral blood. The V and J genes are TRBV11-2 and TRBJ1-1, with D unresolved. The sequence came from a man aged 35 to 55 with COVID-19, enrolled during active disease. The CDR3 region has the DNA TGTGCCAGCAGCCCTAGTGAGGGCACTGAAGCTTTCTTT. It codes for CASSPSEGTEAFF.